A single sample gave rise to the 7 T cell receptor beta chains below, sequenced in a study of cytomegalovirus exposure and HLA in healthy donors. TCRdb keeps only in-frame clones here, not all; method: immunoSEQ multiplex PCR. The table includes hundreds of thousands of clones, around 87% detected once. Sequenced: PBMCs. These receptors came from a woman aged 18-35 years in good health and CMV-seropositive.

This clone has just one count. The chain uses TRBV2 and TRBJ2-5; 8 bases align to TRBD1. This CDR3 is built from 17 residues. Germline CDR1 reads SNHLY; CDR2 reads FYNNEI. V was clipped by 2 bases and J by 5 bases; unmatched bases: 13. The CDR3 DNA reads TGTGCCAGCAGTGAAAGTTTCCCAGGGGGCGTCGGGGAGACCCAGTACTTC. Its protein product is CASSESFPGGVGETQYF.

The chain links TRBV27 to TRBJ2-1; 10 bases map to TRBD2. Germline loops: CDR1 MNHEY, CDR2 SMNVEV (reference sequence). This CDR3 contains 15 residues. After removal of 3 bases from V and 8 bases from J, the junction contained 7 bases not matched to a gene. The chain's CDR3 is CASSLSSGSIHEQFF. CDR3 nucleotides: TGTGCCAGCAGTTTGTCTAGCGGGAGTATCCATGAGCAGTTCTTC.

This chain uses TRBV9 with TRBJ2-2; D is possibly TRBD1 (5 bases). CDR3 length: 16 residues. Germline lookup yields CDR1 SGDLS and CDR2 YYNGEE. Trimming shortened V by 4 bases and J by 2 bases, and 15 bases separated the two germline ends. CDR3 bases: TGTGCCAGCAGCATCCGACAGAGCGCTAACACCGGGGAGCTGTTTTTT. Translated, it gives CASSIRQSANTGELFF.

The chain joins TRBV5-4 to TRBJ2-1; the match to TRBD2 covers 9 bases. Germline CDR1 is SGHNT and CDR2 is YYREEE (reference sequence). V lost 0 bases and J lost 7; bases outside the gene matches: 5. The CDR3 sequence is 15 residues long. CDR3 in amino acids: CASSLGAGGPNEQFF. In nucleotides, the CDR3 is TGTGCCAGCAGCTTGGGGGCGGGAGGGCCGAATGAGCAGTTCTTC.

The gene calls are TRBV2 and TRBJ2-7; D is undetermined. V lost 7 bases to trimming and J lost 3 bases, with 16 bases between them. Germline V gives CDR1 SNHLY, CDR2 FYNNEI. The CDR3 is 14 residues long. CDR3 region: CASTTFFGSYEQYF. The DNA of the CDR3 is TGTGCCAGCACTACCTTTTTTGGTAGCTACGAGCAGTACTTC.

J is TRBJ2-7 and V is TRBV25-1; TRBD2 might be the D (6 bases). The germline V gene has CDR1 MGHDK and CDR2 SYGVNS. The germline V and J ends were trimmed by 9 bases and 6 bases, with 27 bases remaining between them. The CDR3 length is 16 residues. The DNA of the CDR3 is TGTGCCAGAATTGTGATACCGGGGGTAACTGCCCCCGAGCAGTACTTC. Residues: CARIVIPGVTAPEQYF.

Only a few counts were recorded for this clone. The CDR3 DNA follows: TGTGCCAGCTCACCAGGCGCGGGAGAGCCCGAGCAGTACTTC. Translated: CASSPGAGEPEQYF. The chain is built from TRBV18 and TRBJ2-7, with TRBD2 matching over 7 bases. Germline assignment: CDR1 KGHSH and CDR2 LQKENI. CDR3 length equals 14 residues. V shed 2 bases, J shed 6 bases, and the junction held 7 bases outside the gene matches.